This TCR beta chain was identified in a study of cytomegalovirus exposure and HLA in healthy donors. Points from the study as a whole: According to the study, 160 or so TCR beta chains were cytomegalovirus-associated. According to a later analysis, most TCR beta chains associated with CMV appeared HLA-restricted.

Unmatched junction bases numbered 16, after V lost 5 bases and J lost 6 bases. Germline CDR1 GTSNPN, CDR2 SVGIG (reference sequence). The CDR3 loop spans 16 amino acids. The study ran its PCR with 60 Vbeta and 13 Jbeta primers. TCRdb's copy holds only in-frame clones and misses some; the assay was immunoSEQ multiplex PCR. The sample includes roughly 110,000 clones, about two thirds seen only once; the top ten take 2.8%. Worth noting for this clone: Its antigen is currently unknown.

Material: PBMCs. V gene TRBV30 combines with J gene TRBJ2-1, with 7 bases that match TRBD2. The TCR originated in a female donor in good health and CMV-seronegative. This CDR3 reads CAWEVGSGVGGNEQFF. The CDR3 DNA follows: TGTGCCTGGGAAGTGGGGAGCGGGGTAGGTGGCAATGAGCAGTTCTTC.